This TCR beta chain originates from a study of early T cells in non-severe SARS-CoV-2 infection. Study overall: Unsorted whole-blood RNA was sequenced in bulk, leaving chains unpaired.

TCRdb reprocessed the 5' RACE reads with MiXCR, giving one entry per CDR3 protein. Of tens of thousands of distinct CDR3 sequences listed, 9.5% were seen once; the top ten hold 5.9%. General study findings and limits: Database matching using VDJdb favored anti-spike CD8 responses, with private and CD4 specificities left missing.

This clonotype was counted between two and nine times. Its antigen is currently unknown. The TCR sequence derives from an adult who was a healthcare worker with PCR-confirmed SARS-CoV-2 infection or an uninfected control (not recorded which). Sequenced input: whole blood.

The CDR3 sequence is CASSHPGGRNEQFF. CDR3 coding DNA: TGTGCCAGCAGCCATCCGGGGGGGCGTAATGAGCAGTTCTTC. J is TRBJ2-1 and V is TRBV3-1, with 8 bases matching TRBD2. The CDR3 extends over 14 amino acids. V dropped 3 bases and J dropped 7; count of bases not matched to a gene: 5. The germline gives CDR1 LGHDT, CDR2 YNNKEL (reference sequence).